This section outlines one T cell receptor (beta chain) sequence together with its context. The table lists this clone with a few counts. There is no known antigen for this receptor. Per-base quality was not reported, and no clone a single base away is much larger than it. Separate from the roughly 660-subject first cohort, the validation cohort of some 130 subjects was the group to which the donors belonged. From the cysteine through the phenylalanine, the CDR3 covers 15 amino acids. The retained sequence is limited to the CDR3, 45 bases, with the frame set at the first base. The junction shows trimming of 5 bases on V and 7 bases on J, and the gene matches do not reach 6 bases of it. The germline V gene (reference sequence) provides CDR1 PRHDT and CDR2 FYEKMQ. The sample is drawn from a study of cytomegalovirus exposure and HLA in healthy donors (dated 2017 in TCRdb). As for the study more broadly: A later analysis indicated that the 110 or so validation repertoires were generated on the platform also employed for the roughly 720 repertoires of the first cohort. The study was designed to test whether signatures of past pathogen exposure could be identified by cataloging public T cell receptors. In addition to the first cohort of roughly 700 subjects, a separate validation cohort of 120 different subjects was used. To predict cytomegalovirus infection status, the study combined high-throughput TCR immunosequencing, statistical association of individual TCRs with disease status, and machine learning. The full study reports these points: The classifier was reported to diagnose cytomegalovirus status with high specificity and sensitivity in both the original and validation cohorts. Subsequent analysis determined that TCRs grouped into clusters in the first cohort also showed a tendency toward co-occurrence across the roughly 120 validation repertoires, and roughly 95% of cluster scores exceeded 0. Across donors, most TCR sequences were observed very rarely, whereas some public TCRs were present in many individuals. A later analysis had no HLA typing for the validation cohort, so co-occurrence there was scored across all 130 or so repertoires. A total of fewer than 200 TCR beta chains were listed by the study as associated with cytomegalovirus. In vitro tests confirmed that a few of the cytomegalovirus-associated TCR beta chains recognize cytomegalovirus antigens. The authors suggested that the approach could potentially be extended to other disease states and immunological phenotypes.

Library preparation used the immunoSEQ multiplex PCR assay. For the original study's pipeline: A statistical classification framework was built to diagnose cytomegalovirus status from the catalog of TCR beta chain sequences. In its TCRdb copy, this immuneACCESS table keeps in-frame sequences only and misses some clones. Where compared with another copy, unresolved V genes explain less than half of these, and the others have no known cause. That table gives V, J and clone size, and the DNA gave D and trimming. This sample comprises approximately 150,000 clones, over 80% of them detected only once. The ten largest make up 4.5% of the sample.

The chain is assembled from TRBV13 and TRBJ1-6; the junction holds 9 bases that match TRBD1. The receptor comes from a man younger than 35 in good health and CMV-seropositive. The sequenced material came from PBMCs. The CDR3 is CASSHGQGYNSPLHF. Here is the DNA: TGTGCCAGCAGCCACGGACAGGGGTACAATTCACCCCTCCACTTT.